This is a list of T cell receptor beta chains from one sample in a study of technical replicates of blood from several donors. The assay was immunoSEQ multiplex PCR, and TCRdb's table has in-frame clones only and misses some. The sample holds about 50,000 clones, approximately 90% seen once. The sequencing input was PBMCs. Receptor source: a human donor in good health. Some clones in this sample may be carry-over from other donors' samples. CDR3s include the opening cysteine and the closing phenylalanine or tryptophan. A D gene is named only where the DNA matches it firmly. The size of a clone is reported for some rows only, either as once, few or many, or as a class for expanded clones.

DNA: TGTGCCAGCGCTACTGGCGGATCCTCCTACGAGCAGTACTTC
CDR3: CASATGGSSYEQYF
size: NA
D: NA
J: TRBJ2-7
V: TRBV18

DNA: TGTGCCAGCAGCTCCACATGGAGGGGGGGCGAGACCTACGAGCAGTACTTC
CDR3: CASSSTWRGGETYEQYF
size: NA
D: NA
J: TRBJ2-7
V: TRBV7-9

DNA: TGTGCCAGCAGTGACGGGACAGGGGGTCAGCCCCAGCATTTT
CDR3: CASSDGTGGQPQHF
size: NA
D: TRBD1
J: TRBJ1-5
V: TRBV6-1

DNA: TGTGCCAGTAGGGGACTCGCTAACTATGGCTACACCTTC
CDR3: CASRGLANYGYTF
size: NA
D: NA
J: TRBJ1-2
V: TRBV19

DNA: TGTGCCAGCAGCGGCCCCAGGGGTCCCACTGAAGCTTTCTTT
CDR3: CASSGPRGPTEAFF
size: NA
D: NA
J: TRBJ1-1
V: TRBV5-6

DNA: TGTGCCAGCAGCTTAGCGTGGGCAGGTGGGTACAATGAGCAGTTCTTC
CDR3: CASSLAWAGGYNEQFF
size: NA
D: NA
J: TRBJ2-1
V: TRBV7-2

DNA: TGTGCCAGCAGCAAGGGACTCAGCTCCTACAATGAGCAGTTCTTC
CDR3: CASSKGLSSYNEQFF
size: NA
D: NA
J: TRBJ2-1
V: TRBV7-2

DNA: TGTGCCAGCTTACGGCGGGGAGGGAACTATGGCTACACCTTC
CDR3: CASLRRGGNYGYTF
size: NA
D: NA
J: TRBJ1-2
V: TRBV5-4

DNA: TGCGCCAGCAGAGGTACGGGTTCCTATGGCTACACCTTC
CDR3: CASRGTGSYGYTF
size: NA
D: NA
J: TRBJ1-2
V: TRBV5-1

DNA: TGCGCCAGCAATAGCGGGGGGGCGGGTTATGAGCAGTTCTTC
CDR3: CASNSGGAGYEQFF
size: NA
D: TRBD2
J: TRBJ2-1
V: TRBV4-1

DNA: TGTGCCAGCACCGGGAGGCGCGGTGAAGCTTTCTTT
CDR3: CASTGRRGEAFF
size: NA
D: NA
J: TRBJ1-1
V: TRBV5-8

DNA: TGTGCCAGCAGCTTAGGGCCTCAGCCCCAGCATTTT
CDR3: CASSLGPQPQHF
size: NA
D: NA
J: TRBJ1-5
V: TRBV7-2

DNA: TGTGCCAGCAGCCCGCAAGCGAAAGAGACCCAGTACTTC
CDR3: CASSPQAKETQYF
size: NA
D: NA
J: TRBJ2-5
V: TRBV7-9

DNA: TGTGCCAGCAGTGATCGGGACAGGGAGACCCAGTACTTC
CDR3: CASSDRDRETQYF
size: NA
D: TRBD1
J: TRBJ2-5
V: TRBV6-1

DNA: TGTGCCTGGAGTGTTCCGGGACTAGCGGGAGTATGGCAGTACTTC
CDR3: CAWSVPGLAGVWQYF
size: NA
D: TRBD2
J: TRBJ2-7
V: TRBV30

DNA: TGCGCCAGCAGTGGCGGAGACCATAACTATAATTCACCCCTCCACTTT
CDR3: CASSGGDHNYNSPLHF
size: NA
D: NA
J: TRBJ1-6
V: TRBV5-1

DNA: TGTGCCAGCAGCCGCATTACTGGTTCCTACGAGCAGTACTTC
CDR3: CASSRITGSYEQYF
size: NA
D: NA
J: TRBJ2-7
V: TRBV5-5

DNA: TGTGCCAGTAGTAACGGGAGGGGTAAAGAGACCCAGTACTTC
CDR3: CASSNGRGKETQYF
size: NA
D: TRBD2
J: TRBJ2-5
V: TRBV19

DNA: TGTGCCAGCAGCCCATCGTTGGACATCCTCTATGGCTACACCTTC
CDR3: CASSPSLDILYGYTF
size: NA
D: NA
J: TRBJ1-2
V: TRBV5-4

DNA: TGTGCCAGCAGTTCCTTAGGGGGAGGGAAGGATGAGCAGTTCTTC
CDR3: CASSSLGGGKDEQFF
size: once
D: NA
J: TRBJ2-1
V: TRBV27

DNA: TGTGCCACCAGCAGAGGAGAAAAAGATACGCAGTATTTT
CDR3: CATSRGEKDTQYF
size: NA
D: NA
J: TRBJ2-3
V: TRBV15

DNA: TGCGCCAGCAGCCAAGATCGGTGGCAGGACTCCTACGAGCAGTACTTC
CDR3: CASSQDRWQDSYEQYF
size: NA
D: NA
J: TRBJ2-7
V: TRBV4-3